The rows below give T cell receptor beta chains drawn from one sample of a study of blood T cell repertoires in COVID-19. The table came from immunoSEQ multiplex PCR; TCRdb's copy has only in-frame clones and leaves some out. The sample lists 220,000 or so clones; roughly 86% were seen once. The source material was peripheral blood. These receptors were collected from a woman between 45 and 65 years old with COVID-19, enrolled during active disease. Each CDR3 is given with its conserved first and last residue. A D gene is named only where the DNA matches it firmly. Where a row states a size, it is once, few, many or the class of an expanded clone; other rows omit it.

v_gene	len	j_gene	abundance	d_gene	CDR3aa	CDR3nt
TRBV24-1	15	TRBJ1-2	-	-	CATSGAGGSNYGYTF	TGTGCCACCAGTGGAGCGGGGGGATCTAACTATGGCTACACCTTC
TRBV3-1/TRBV3-2	14	TRBJ1-1	many	TRBD1	CASRAGTGVTEAFF	TGTGCCAGCAGGGCCGGGACAGGGGTCACTGAAGCTTTCTTT
TRBV7-2	16	TRBJ1-6	-	-	CASSLVVRSGNSPLHF	TGTGCCAGCAGCTTAGTAGTGAGGTCAGGGAATTCACCCCTCCACTTT
TRBV11-2	11	TRBJ2-7	-	-	CASSVIYEQYF	TGTGCCAGCAGCGTTATATACGAGCAGTACTTC
TRBV11-1	14	TRBJ1-4	-	TRBD1	CASSWGQTNEKLFF	TGTGCCAGCAGCTGGGGACAGACTAATGAAAAACTGTTTTTT
TRBV24-1	16	TRBJ2-1	-	TRBD1	CATSDPGDRGVNEQFF	TGTGCCACCAGTGATCCAGGGGACAGGGGGGTAAATGAGCAGTTCTTC
TRBV9	14	TRBJ2-3	-	TRBD2	CASSVAAGVDTQYF	TGTGCCAGCAGCGTAGCAGCGGGGGTAGATACGCAGTATTTT
TRBV28	13	TRBJ1-2	-	-	CASSLVRGYGYTF	TGTGCCAGCAGTTTGGTCCGGGGCTATGGCTACACCTTC
TRBV18	17	TRBJ1-3	-	TRBD1	CASSPLDRGPSGNTIYF	TGTGCCAGCTCACCCTTGGACAGGGGGCCATCTGGAAACACCATATATTTT
TRBV7-2	17	TRBJ1-4	-	-	CASSPLGPGGGNEKLFF	TGTGCCAGCAGCCCCCTGGGACCGGGGGGAGGTAATGAAAAACTGTTTTTT
TRBV27	14	TRBJ2-3	-	TRBD1	CASSGTDPTDTQYF	TGTGCCAGCAGCGGGACAGATCCCACAGATACGCAGTATTTT
TRBV3-1/TRBV3-2	11	TRBJ2-4	-	-	CASSQENIQYF	TGTGCCAGCAGCCAGGAGAACATTCAGTACTTC
TRBV19	16	TRBJ2-3	-	-	CASTSRQASSTDTQYF	TGTGCCAGTACCTCTAGACAGGCCTCGAGCACAGATACGCAGTATTTT
TRBV5-5	14	TRBJ2-5	-	TRBD1	CASSRRTGPETQYF	TGTGCCAGCAGCCGACGGACAGGGCCGGAGACCCAGTACTTC
TRBV24-1	12	TRBJ1-2	-	-	CATSEGRSGYTF	TGTGCCACCAGCGAGGGCAGAAGTGGCTACACCTTC
TRBV7-8	15	TRBJ2-1	-	TRBD1	CASSAGQGNHNEQFF	TGTGCCAGCAGCGCGGGACAGGGGAATCACAATGAGCAGTTCTTC
TRBV10-3	13	TRBJ2-1	-	-	CATRGFTYNEQFF	TGTGCCACCCGCGGGTTTACCTACAATGAGCAGTTCTTC
TRBV6-6	15	TRBJ1-5	-	TRBD1	CASSRRGLSNQPQHF	TGTGCCAGCAGTCGCAGGGGGCTGAGCAATCAGCCCCAGCATTTT
TRBV2	18	TRBJ1-1	-	TRBD1	CASSRTGGAGSLATEAFF	TGTGCCAGCAGCCGGACAGGGGGCGCGGGGAGTCTCGCCACTGAAGCTTTCTTT
TRBV10-1	13	TRBJ2-3	once	-	CASSESGDGAQYF	TGCGCCAGCAGTGAGTCGGGTGACGGGGCGCAGTATTTT
TRBV19	14	TRBJ2-1	-	-	CASSDTISYNEQFF	TGTGCCAGTAGCGACACCATCTCCTACAATGAGCAGTTCTTC
TRBV30	15	TRBJ1-2	-	TRBD1	CAWTRTGTGPYGYTF	TGTGCCTGGACCCGGACGGGGACAGGTCCTTATGGCTACACCTTC
TRBV6-2/TRBV6-3	15	TRBJ2-1	-	-	CASSYVAGSYNEQFF	TGTGCCAGCAGTTACGTCGCAGGCTCCTACAATGAGCAGTTCTTC
TRBV19	16	TRBJ2-1	-	TRBD1	CASSTGQGRVHNEQFF	TGTGCCAGTAGTACGGGACAGGGGAGGGTCCACAATGAGCAGTTCTTC
TRBV5-6	14	TRBJ1-1	-	-	CASSLPGGNTEAFF	TGTGCCAGCAGCCTACCGGGTGGGAACACTGAAGCTTTCTTT
TRBV7-2	15	TRBJ1-2	-	-	CASIVSSTYNYGYTF	TGTGCCAGCATTGTTTCCTCTACTTACAACTATGGCTACACCTTC
TRBV28	12	TRBJ1-1	-	-	CASSVGWTEAFF	TGTGCCAGCAGTGTCGGTTGGACTGAAGCTTTCTTT
TRBV11-1	15	TRBJ2-7	many	TRBD1	CASSPRDRGQGEQYF	TGTGCCAGCAGCCCCCGGGACAGGGGGCAAGGCGAGCAGTACTTC
TRBV30	14	TRBJ2-2	-	-	CAWIGAANTGELFF	TGTGCCTGGATTGGGGCAGCGAACACCGGGGAGCTGTTTTTT
TRBV27	14	TRBJ2-1	-	TRBD2	CASSLTSGADEQFF	TGTGCCAGCAGTCTCACTAGCGGTGCCGACGAGCAGTTCTTC
TRBV19	15	TRBJ2-3	-	-	CASSISTGSTDTQYF	TGTGCCAGTAGTATTAGTACAGGAAGCACAGATACGCAGTATTTT
TRBV5-1	13	TRBJ1-2	-	-	CASSQDRNYGYTF	TGCGCCAGCAGCCAAGACAGGAACTATGGCTACACCTTC
TRBV7-2	16	TRBJ2-1	-	TRBD2	CASSYYGAGAYNEQFF	TGTGCCAGCAGCTACTACGGAGCGGGAGCATACAATGAGCAGTTCTTC
TRBV5-1	15	TRBJ2-5	-	TRBD2	CAFSLADWAGETQYF	TGCGCCTTCTCACTAGCGGACTGGGCTGGGGAGACCCAGTACTTC
TRBV5-1	13	TRBJ2-1	-	-	CASSLVPNNEQFF	TGCGCCAGCAGCTTGGTTCCCAACAATGAGCAGTTCTTC
TRBV5-1	15	TRBJ2-5	-	TRBD2	CASSLTSVNQETQYF	TGCGCCAGCAGCTTAACTAGCGTTAATCAAGAGACCCAGTACTTC
TRBV3-1/TRBV3-2	15	TRBJ2-2	once	-	CASSQGDKNTGELFF	TGTGCCAGCAGCCAGGGGGACAAGAACACCGGGGAGCTGTTTTTT
TRBV3-1/TRBV3-2	16	TRBJ2-6	-	-	CASSQVRPRGANVLTF	TGTGCCAGCAGCCAAGTCCGCCCGAGAGGGGCCAACGTCCTGACTTTC
TRBV19	15	TRBJ1-5	-	TRBD1	CASSPGTGVNQPQHF	TGTGCCAGTAGCCCTGGGACAGGAGTCAATCAGCCCCAGCATTTT
TRBV6-2/TRBV6-3	13	TRBJ1-6	-	TRBD1	CASSQGAWAPLHF	TGTGCCAGCAGCCAGGGGGCCTGGGCACCCCTCCACTTT
TRBV28	17	TRBJ2-2	-	-	CASSPPSARVATGELFF	TGTGCCAGCAGTCCTCCTTCTGCCAGGGTGGCTACCGGGGAGCTGTTTTTT
TRBV5-6	14	TRBJ2-3	-	TRBD2	CASSLGRGWNTQYF	TGTGCCAGCAGCTTAGGGAGGGGTTGGAATACGCAGTATTTT
TRBV11-2	16	TRBJ2-2	-	TRBD2	CASSLGGRGGTGELFF	TGTGCCAGCAGCTTAGGAGGTCGGGGGGGAACCGGGGAGCTGTTTTTT
TRBV28	16	TRBJ1-5	-	-	CASSPVGYGLNQPQHF	TGTGCCAGCAGCCCTGTTGGGTACGGACTCAATCAGCCCCAGCATTTT
TRBV19	15	TRBJ2-1	-	TRBD1	CASSKGQGLRNEQFF	TGTGCCAGTAGCAAGGGACAGGGGTTGAGGAATGAGCAGTTCTTC
TRBV6-4	15	TRBJ1-2	once	-	CASSDEVGQGRRYTF	TGTGCCAGCAGTGACGAGGTTGGGCAGGGAAGACGCTACACCTTC
TRBV4-1	15	TRBJ1-1	-	TRBD1	CASSPRGQGRTEAFF	TGCGCCAGCAGCCCGAGGGGGCAGGGGCGAACTGAAGCTTTCTTT
TRBV5-4	13	TRBJ2-1	-	-	CARSHAPDNEQFF	TGTGCCAGATCTCACGCACCAGACAATGAGCAGTTCTTC
TRBV10-3	14	TRBJ2-2	-	-	CAISARSDTGELFF	TGTGCCATCAGCGCCAGGTCGGACACCGGGGAGCTGTTTTTT
TRBV7-2	15	TRBJ1-5	-	-	CASSPFGNEGQPQHF	TGTGCCAGCAGCCCCTTCGGGAACGAGGGTCAGCCCCAGCATTTT
TRBV7-2	15	TRBJ1-6	-	TRBD1	CASSRTGQGFSPLHF	TGTGCCAGCAGTAGAACGGGACAGGGATTTTCACCCCTCCACTTT
TRBV3-1/TRBV3-2	18	TRBJ2-2	-	TRBD1	CASSQDRRGGSNTGELFF	TGTGCCAGCAGCCAAGATCGAAGAGGGGGCTCGAACACCGGGGAGCTGTTTTTT
TRBV7-2	17	TRBJ1-6	-	TRBD1	CASSPDRGGSYNSPLHF	TGTGCCAGCAGCCCGGACAGGGGGGGATCCTATAATTCACCCCTCCACTTT
TRBV9	16	TRBJ2-2	-	TRBD2	CASSVGRLAVTGELFF	TGTGCCAGCAGCGTAGGTAGACTAGCGGTCACCGGGGAGCTGTTTTTT
TRBV14	20	TRBJ1-1	-	TRBD1	CASSQVRGGPDRARGTEAFF	TGTGCCAGCAGCCAAGTAAGAGGGGGCCCGGACCGCGCCCGGGGCACTGAAGCTTTCTTT
TRBV2	12	TRBJ1-6	-	-	CASRTSNSPLHF	TGTGCCAGCAGGACATCAAATTCACCCCTCCACTTT
TRBV3-1/TRBV3-2	14	TRBJ1-5	few	-	CASSPGLLNQPQHF	TGTGCCAGCAGTCCGGGACTCCTTAATCAGCCCCAGCATTTT